This T cell receptor beta chain was sequenced for a study of T cell responses to AZD1222 COVID-19 vaccine. Study-level findings and limits: At 160-218 and 743-854, vaccine-associated CD4 TCRs were dominant, and they spanned spike. Epitopes outside B.1.351 and B.1.1.7 mutated regions reportedly drew nearly half of spike TCRs.

On this clone: The antigen is not known.

The CDR3 extends over 13 amino acids. Between the trimmed V and J ends, which lost 4 bases and 4 bases, there was a span of 10 bases. CDR1 is LGHDT, CDR2 YNNKEL, per germline (reference sequence). Sequencing used immunoSEQ multiplex PCR; TCRdb keeps in-frame clones, though not all of them. This table has around 80,000 clones, approximately 90% appearing once. This chain connects TRBV3-1 (or the pseudogene TRBV3-2) to TRBJ1-2; D is possibly TRBD1 (5 bases). This specimen consisted of peripheral blood, obtained 28 days after the second AZD1222 dose. The clonotype originates from an adult who received the AZD1222 COVID-19 vaccine. The CDR3 DNA sequence: TGTGCCAGCAGCCGACAGTCCCCCTATGGCTACACCTTC. It encodes CASSRQSPYGYTF.